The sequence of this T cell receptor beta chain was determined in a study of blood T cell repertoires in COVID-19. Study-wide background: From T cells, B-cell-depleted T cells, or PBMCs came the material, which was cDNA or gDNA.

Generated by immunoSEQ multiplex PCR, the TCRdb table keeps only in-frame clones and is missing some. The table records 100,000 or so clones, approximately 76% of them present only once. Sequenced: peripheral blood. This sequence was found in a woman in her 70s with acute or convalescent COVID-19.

The CDR3 spells CASSEGATSGADTQYF. In DNA form, the CDR3 reads TGTGCCAGCAGTGAAGGGGCGACTAGCGGGGCAGATACGCAGTATTTT. V usage is TRBV6-1 and J usage is TRBJ2-3, with TRBD2 matching over 11 bases. V lost 1 base and J lost 4; bases outside the gene matches: 4. Per the germline V gene, CDR1 is MNHNS and CDR2 is SASEGT. This CDR3 has 16 residues.